The T cell receptor beta chain described here comes from a study of T cell repertoires in cytomegalovirus infection. Study summary: Indications came from public TCR beta signatures; they pointed to CMV infection and to a matching HLA type. Findings and caveats of the study: Within the response measured ex vivo, HLA-C-restricted CMV-specific TCR beta clonotypes were dominant. Cumulative frequency of public TCR beta families picked out carriers of CMV plus the relevant HLA.

This clonotype was counted many times. The target antigen is unknown. The CDR3 has 11 residues. Trimming cost V 5 bases and J 7 bases, with 8 bases left between them. In germline, CDR1 is SGHVS, CDR2 FQNEAQ. TCRdb analysed the reads with MiXCR anew, one entry per CDR3 protein. The sample has 900,000 to 950,000 distinct CDR3 sequences; roughly a third are singletons. This TCR was recovered from a human donor in good health (CMV status not recorded). Some clones in this sample may be carry-over from other donors' samples. The chain employs TRBV7-8 and TRBJ1-1; D unclear. The sample in question was cultured CD8+ T cells from PBMCs, obtained from culture after CMV antigen stimulation. The chain's CDR3 is CASSLTFEAFF. The CDR3 bases are TGTGCCAGCAGCCTCACTTTTGAAGCTTTCTTT.